One sample yielded the 25 T cell receptor beta chains listed below, sequenced in a study of blood T cell repertoires in COVID-19. The data were produced by immunoSEQ multiplex PCR, yet TCRdb's version contains in-frame clones alone and is incomplete. This table holds 90,000 to 140,000 clones, under 90% found once. The sequenced material came from peripheral blood. The receptors shown here come from a man of 80 years or more with acute or convalescent COVID-19.

The rearrangement uses TRBV6-6 and TRBJ2-3, with TRBD2 identical over 10 bases. Germline values: CDR1 MNHNY, CDR2 SVGAGI (reference sequence). J was trimmed by 4 bases and V by 0 bases; bases with no gene match: 4. This CDR3 region has 16 residues. CDR3 sequence reads: CASSYSASGGPDTQYF. As DNA, the CDR3 is TGTGCCAGCAGTTACTCGGCTAGCGGGGGACCAGATACGCAGTATTTT.

The chain employs TRBV6-4 and TRBJ2-3; 7 bases line up with TRBD1. Germline V gene data show CDR1 as MRHNA and CDR2 as SNTAGT. The CDR3 extends over 16 amino acids. J was trimmed by 0 bases and V by 0 bases; bases with no gene match: 3. The CDR3 loop reads CASSDSIQGSTDTQYF. Written as DNA, the CDR3 is TGTGCCAGCAGTGACTCGATACAGGGGAGCACAGATACGCAGTATTTT.

This rearrangement joins TRBV6-5 to TRBJ2-5; TRBD2 matches 10 bases. There are 13 residues in the CDR3. The germline CDR1 and CDR2 sequences are MNHEY and SVGAGI. The J segment lost 2 bases and the V segment lost 10 bases, leaving 4 bases of the junction unmatched. CDR3 in DNA: TGTGCCACAGGGACTAGCGCTCAAGAGACCCAGTACTTC. It encodes CATGTSAQETQYF.

This clone was counted only a few times. V is TRBV11-2 and J is TRBJ2-7, with 7 bases that match TRBD1. V shed 4 bases and J 5 bases; nucleotides not matched to a gene: 8. Per germline, CDR1 SGHAT and CDR2 FQNNGV. The CDR3 sequence is 14 residues long. DNA of the CDR3: TGTGCCAGCAGCTCGGCAACAGGGGCCCACGAGCAGTACTTC. It translates to CASSSATGAHEQYF.

The rearrangement links TRBV6-2 or TRBV6-3 to TRBJ2-5, with 7 nucleotides matching TRBD1. V lost 4 bases to trimming and J lost 5 bases; unmatched junction nucleotides: 10. The CDR3 extends over 15 amino acids. Germline CDR1 and CDR2: MNHEY and SVGEGT. CDR3 coding DNA: TGTGCCAGCAGTTTTCGACAGGGTTCGGCGGAGACCCAGTACTTC. This codes for CASSFRQGSAETQYF.

This clone was observed a handful of times. This chain uses TRBV2 with TRBJ2-1; 8 bases match TRBD1. Looked up from germline, CDR1 is SNHLY and CDR2 is FYNNEI. The CDR3 is made up of 16 amino acids. V was clipped by 7 bases and J by 8 bases; unmatched bases: 16. The CDR3 loop reads CASTEDRGGQGDEQFF. As DNA, the CDR3 is TGTGCCAGCACGGAAGACAGGGGTGGGCAAGGGGATGAGCAGTTCTTC.

Concerning this clone itself: The sample carries other DNA sequences with the same CDR3. The chain carries TRBV11-2 and TRBJ2-5, with TRBD1 matching 8 bases. After removal of 0 bases from V and 4 bases from J, the junction contained 1 base not matched to a gene. CDR1 is SGHAT, CDR2 FQNNGV, per germline. The CDR3 covers 14 residues. CDR3 DNA sequence: TGTGCCAGCAGCTTAGACAGGGGGCGAGAGACCCAGTACTTC. The encoded protein is CASSLDRGRETQYF. The full variable domain, with the rest looked up from reference TRBV11-2 and TRBJ2-5, is EAGVAQSPRYKIIEKRQSVAFWCNPISGHATLYWYQQILGQGPKLLIQFQNNGVVDDSQLPKDRFSAERLKGVDSTLKIQPAKLEDSAVYLCASSLDRGRETQYFGPGTRLLVL.

The chain recombines TRBV6-6 with TRBJ2-4, with D maybe TRBD2 (7 bases). Trimming removed 5 bases at V and 0 bases at J, with 17 bases between. The CDR3 is 17 amino acids. CDR1 MNHNY and CDR2 SVGAGI come from the germline V gene (reference sequence). CDR3 in amino acids: CASSPLGGGGAKNIQYF. CDR3 bases: TGTGCCAGCAGTCCCTTAGGGGGAGGGGGAGCCAAAAACATTCAGTACTTC.

The CDR3 here is CASSVLGGGSGANVLTF. The CDR3 nucleotides read TGTGCCAGCAGCGTGCTTGGCGGGGGCTCTGGGGCCAACGTCCTGACTTTC. The rearrangement links TRBV9 to TRBJ2-6, with 7 positions matching TRBD2. The junction had 5 bases not matched to a gene; V was cut back by 2 bases and J by 0 bases. This CDR3 contains 17 residues. CDR1 SGDLS and CDR2 YYNGEE come from the germline V gene.

This clone was found a few times. The V call is TRBV6-5, the J call TRBJ2-1; no clear D. The CDR3 runs 15 residues. The germline V and J ends were trimmed by 5 bases and 0 bases, with 11 bases remaining between them. Germline V gives CDR1 MNHEY, CDR2 SVGAGI. The CDR3, as DNA: TGTGCCAGCAGTCCCCGTAGGAGCTCCTACAATGAGCAGTTCTTC. Translation gives CASSPRRSSYNEQFF.

This clone occurred a few times. For the CDR3, the DNA is TGTGCCAGTAGTATCCCTCTTACCGGGGAGCTGTTTTTT. Its translation is CASSIPLTGELFF. This chain links TRBV19 with TRBJ2-2; D is unresolved. CDR1 is LNHDA and CDR2 is SQIVND in the germline V gene (reference sequence). Trimming took off 3 bases at V and 5 bases at J, with 7 bases between the two ends. This CDR3 comprises 13 residues.

The chain recombines TRBV28 with TRBJ1-3; 8 nucleotides align to TRBD1. V was clipped by 1 base and J by 7 bases; unmatched bases: 3. Germline CDR1 reads MDHEN; CDR2 reads SYDVKM. The CDR3 runs to 14 residues. The CDR3 loop is CASSLSGGWNTIYF. The CDR3 nucleotides read TGTGCCAGCAGTTTATCAGGGGGCTGGAACACCATATATTTT.

This chain joins TRBV18 and TRBJ2-1; 12 bases match TRBD2. The trim removed 5 bases at V and 8 bases at J, leaving 7 bases unmatched. The CDR3 sequence is 15 residues long. CDR1 KGHSH and CDR2 LQKENI come from the germline V gene. This CDR3 reads CASSRLAGDIDEQFF. DNA for the CDR3: TGTGCCAGCTCAAGACTAGCGGGAGATATAGATGAGCAGTTCTTC. The full variable domain, rest sourced from reference TRBV18 and TRBJ2-1, is NAGVMQNPRHLVRRRGQEARLRCSPMKGHSHVYWYRQLPEEGLKFMVYLQKENIIDESGMPKERFSAEFPKEGPSILRIQQVVRGDSAAYFCASSRLAGDIDEQFFGPGTRLTVL.

This rearrangement joins TRBV27 to TRBJ1-2, with D possibly being TRBD1 (6 bases). Trimming removed 7 bases from V and 5 bases from J, with 11 bases in between. Germline V gene data show CDR1 as MNHEY and CDR2 as SMNVEV (reference sequence). The CDR3 extends over 12 amino acids. CDR3 bases: TGTGCCAGCACCACGCAGGGGTATGGCTACACCTTC. Encoded protein: CASTTQGYGYTF.

This clone was seen just once. The chain joins TRBV27 to TRBJ2-1, with 11 bases lining up with TRBD2. Looked up from germline, CDR1 is MNHEY and CDR2 is SMNVEV (reference sequence). This CDR3 is built from 17 residues. J lost 0 bases, V lost 0 bases, and 1 base had no gene match. The DNA of the CDR3 is TGTGCCAGCAGTTTATCGACTAGCGGGACCTCCTACAATGAGCAGTTCTTC. Translation gives CASSLSTSGTSYNEQFF.

V gene TRBV6-6 combines with J gene TRBJ2-7, with 8 bases identical to TRBD1. Germline V gene lookup returns CDR1 MNHNY and CDR2 SVGAGI (reference sequence). CDR3 length: 15 residues. The trim removed 5 bases at V and 2 bases at J, leaving 8 bases unmatched. In nucleotides, the CDR3 is TGTGCCAGCAGTGATACCGGGACAGGAGCCTACGAGCAGTACTTC. Translating gives CASSDTGTGAYEQYF.

The chain couples TRBV28 to TRBJ2-2; 10 bases are a match to TRBD1. J was trimmed by 4 bases and V by 7 bases; bases with no gene match: 9. In germline, CDR1 is MDHEN, CDR2 SYDVKM. The CDR3 length is 16 residues. CDR3 sequence: CASTFPGTGVTGELFF. CDR3 bases: TGTGCCAGCACCTTCCCCGGGACAGGGGTCACCGGGGAGCTGTTTTTT. The complete variable domain, with remaining parts taken from reference TRBV28 and TRBJ2-2, reads DVKVTQSSRYLVKRTGEKVFLECVQDMDHENMFWYRQDPGLGLRLIYFSYDVKMKEKGDIPEGYSVSREKKERFSLILESASTNQTSMYLCASTFPGTGVTGELFFGEGSRLTVL.

This sequence joins TRBV18 and TRBJ2-5; 7 bases line up with TRBD2. This CDR3 spans 14 amino acids. J gave up 5 bases and V 3 bases, and 6 bases lay outside the gene matches. CDR1 is KGHSH, CDR2 LQKENI, per germline. Written as DNA, the CDR3 is TGTGCCAGCTCACCCACCACCGGGGGGGAGACCCAGTACTTC. This encodes CASSPTTGGETQYF.

The sample holds a few counts of this clone. This chain links TRBV28 with TRBJ2-7; a possible D gene is TRBD1 (5 bases). The CDR3 totals 13 residues. Germline-derived CDR1 and CDR2 are MDHEN and SYDVKM. V was shortened by 6 bases and J by 3 bases, with 12 bases between the two germline ends. The CDR3 here is CASRDSTFYEQYF. CDR3 DNA sequence: TGTGCCAGCAGAGACAGTACCTTCTACGAGCAGTACTTC. The full variable domain, in which reference TRBV28 and TRBJ2-7 provide the parts outside the CDR3, is DVKVTQSSRYLVKRTGEKVFLECVQDMDHENMFWYRQDPGLGLRLIYFSYDVKMKEKGDIPEGYSVSREKKERFSLILESASTNQTSMYLCASRDSTFYEQYFGPGTRLTVT.

The V gene is TRBV6-2 or TRBV6-3, the J gene TRBJ1-1; 7 nucleotides align to TRBD1. The CDR3 is made up of 13 amino acids. V lost 5 bases, J lost 6 bases, and 6 bases stayed unmatched. The germline gives CDR1 MNHEY, CDR2 SVGEGT. CDR3 in DNA: TGTGCCAGCAGTCTCGGGACAGCCGCTGAAGCTTTCTTT. Its translation: CASSLGTAAEAFF.

The CDR3 sequence: CASSSISLAMNNAGELFF. CDR3 coding DNA: TGTGCCAGTAGTAGCATCAGCCTAGCGATGAATAACGCCGGGGAGCTGTTTTTT. V is TRBV19 and J is TRBJ2-2; D may be TRBD2 (6 bases). CDR3 length: 18 residues. The V end lost 4 bases, the J end lost 6 bases, and 24 bases lay between the germline ends. CDR1 and CDR2 from the germline V gene are LNHDA and SQIVND (reference sequence).

This sequence joins TRBV28 and TRBJ2-7, with D tentatively TRBD1 (5 bases). The germline gives CDR1 MDHEN, CDR2 SYDVKM. This CDR3 contains 13 residues. V lost 7 bases and J lost 5, with 15 bases in between. The CDR3, as DNA: TGTGCCAGCATCGCTCAGGGTTTCAACGAGCAGTACTTC. The encoded protein is CASIAQGFNEQYF.

J is TRBJ2-7 and V is TRBV10-2; TRBD2 agrees at 12 bases. The germline CDR1 and CDR2 sequences are WSHSY and SAAADI. V lost 6 bases and J lost 4; bases outside the gene matches: 4. This CDR3 comprises 14 residues. The CDR3 here is CASRMTSGSYEQYF. The CDR3 DNA is TGCGCCAGCAGGATGACTAGCGGGAGTTACGAGCAGTACTTC.

This chain joins TRBV10-3 and TRBJ2-5; 8 bases match TRBD2. V lost 2 bases to trimming and J lost 9 bases; unmatched junction nucleotides: 5. Germline V CDR1 and CDR2: ENHRY, SYGVKD. The CDR3 length is 13 residues. The CDR3 spells CAISEREGLAQYF. CDR3 in DNA: TGTGCCATCAGTGAGCGGGAGGGCCTAGCCCAGTACTTC.

V usage is TRBV5-1 and J usage is TRBJ1-3; the D is unclear. The CDR3 length is 15 residues. Germline lookup yields CDR1 SGHRS and CDR2 YFSETQ. V lost 4 bases and J lost 1, with 12 bases in between. CDR3 DNA sequence: TGCGCCAGCAGCGACCTCCGGGATTCTGGAAACACCATATATTTT. Translated, it gives CASSDLRDSGNTIYF.